This TCR beta chain was recorded in a study of technical replicates of blood from a handful of donors. Assay: immunoSEQ multiplex PCR; the TCRdb copy retains only in-frame clones and omits some. The repertoire holds roughly 40,000 clones, with 96% as singletons. Germline CDR1 reads SGHRS; CDR2 reads YFSETQ. V dropped 2 bases and J dropped 5; count of bases not matched to a gene: 8. This CDR3 has 16 amino acids. This clone was recorded once. V is TRBV5-1 and J is TRBJ2-1; 9 bases agree with TRBD2. This clonotype was obtained from a human donor in good health. The sample taken for sequencing was T cells isolated from PBMCs. CDR3 nucleotides: TGCGCCAGCAGCTTCACCGAAGCGGGAGGAAACAATGAGCAGTTCTTC. Its protein is CASSFTEAGGNNEQFF.